A selection of T cell receptor beta chains follows, all from one sample in a study of T cell repertoires in cytomegalovirus infection. What these receptors recognize is not known. TCRdb ran MiXCR on the reads and lists one entry per CDR3 protein. Counted here are some 590,000 distinct CDR3 sequences, around 40% occurring once; the ten biggest clones make up more than 40%. Sequences were derived from cultured PBMCs, sampled from culture after CMV antigen stimulation. The receptor set was obtained from a human donor in good health (CMV status not recorded). Some clones in this sample may be carry-over from other donors' samples. Both conserved end residues are part of each CDR3. A D gene is named only where the DNA matches it firmly. For some rows the clone size is stated as once, few or many, or as a class when expanded; others skip it.

clone_size: .; v_call: TRBV14; d_call: .; j_call: TRBJ1-4; cdr3_nt: TGTGCCAGCAGCCCAGGGATCAGGGATGAAAAACTGTTTTTT; cdr3_aa: CASSPGIRDEKLFF
clone_size: few; v_call: TRBV28; d_call: .; j_call: TRBJ1-4; cdr3_nt: TGTGCCAGCATCGAAGGTTTCTCGGGGGAAAAACTGTTTTTT; cdr3_aa: CASIEGFSGEKLFF
clone_size: .; v_call: TRBV4-1; d_call: .; j_call: TRBJ1-5; cdr3_nt: TGCGCCAGCAGCCACCTCAATCAGCCCCAGCATTTT; cdr3_aa: CASSHLNQPQHF
clone_size: .; v_call: TRBV12-5; d_call: TRBD1; j_call: TRBJ2-5; cdr3_nt: TGTGCTAGTGGAACCGACAGGGTACAAGAGACCCAGTACTTC; cdr3_aa: CASGTDRVQETQYF
clone_size: .; v_call: TRBV7-6; d_call: TRBD2; j_call: TRBJ2-7; cdr3_nt: TGTGCCAGCAGCTTACTAGCGGGGGTGTTAGGCTACGAGCAGTACTTC; cdr3_aa: CASSLLAGVLGYEQYF
clone_size: few; v_call: TRBV11-2; d_call: TRBD2; j_call: TRBJ2-1; cdr3_nt: TGTGCCAGCAGCTTCCTAGCGGGAGGGCCCCACAATGAGCAGTTCTTC; cdr3_aa: CASSFLAGGPHNEQFF
clone_size: .; v_call: TRBV4-1; d_call: TRBD2; j_call: TRBJ2-7; cdr3_nt: TGCGCCAGCAGCCGATGGGGACTAGCGGGGCGAATGGAGCAGTACTTC; cdr3_aa: CASSRWGLAGRMEQYF
clone_size: few; v_call: TRBV12-3/TRBV12-4; d_call: .; j_call: TRBJ1-2; cdr3_nt: TGTGCCAGCAGTTTCTCTGCTTTAACGTACTATGGCTACACCTTC; cdr3_aa: CASSFSALTYYGYTF
clone_size: .; v_call: TRBV7-8; d_call: .; j_call: TRBJ2-2; cdr3_nt: TGTGCCAGCAGCTTAGGTGGCTATACCTACACCGGGGAGCTGTTTTTT; cdr3_aa: CASSLGGYTYTGELFF
clone_size: few; v_call: TRBV7-2; d_call: TRBD2; j_call: TRBJ2-3; cdr3_nt: TGTGCCAGCAGCTTAAGCAGCGGGAGGACAGATACGCAGTATTTT; cdr3_aa: CASSLSSGRTDTQYF
clone_size: .; v_call: TRBV7-2; d_call: TRBD2; j_call: TRBJ2-5; cdr3_nt: TGTGCCAGCAGCTTAGGAGGGTGGAGCGGGGGCGGGGAGACCCAGTACTTC; cdr3_aa: CASSLGGWSGGGETQYF
clone_size: .; v_call: TRBV18; d_call: TRBD2; j_call: TRBJ2-1; cdr3_nt: TGTGCCAGCTCACCAATGGTCCCTCTAGCGGGGGGGCCTGGTGAGCAGTTCTTC; cdr3_aa: CASSPMVPLAGGPGEQFF
clone_size: few; v_call: TRBV10-3; d_call: TRBD1; j_call: TRBJ2-1; cdr3_nt: TGTGCCATCAGTGACTGGGACAGCCGATACAATGAGCAGTTCTTC; cdr3_aa: CAISDWDSRYNEQFF
clone_size: .; v_call: TRBV19; d_call: .; j_call: TRBJ1-1; cdr3_nt: TGTGCCAGTAGTATGGGAAGGGGCACTGAAGCTTTCTTT; cdr3_aa: CASSMGRGTEAFF
clone_size: .; v_call: TRBV10-3; d_call: .; j_call: TRBJ2-1; cdr3_nt: TGTGCCATCAGGGTCGGAGTCAGCGATGAGCAGTTCTTC; cdr3_aa: CAIRVGVSDEQFF
clone_size: .; v_call: TRBV19; d_call: .; j_call: TRBJ1-4; cdr3_nt: TGTGCCAGTAGTAGACAGCGGGCCCGTGAAAAACTGTTTTTT; cdr3_aa: CASSRQRAREKLFF
clone_size: few; v_call: TRBV7-2; d_call: .; j_call: TRBJ2-1; cdr3_nt: TGTGCCAGCAGCTTATTGGCGGGGTACAATGAGCAGTTCTTC; cdr3_aa: CASSLLAGYNEQFF
clone_size: .; v_call: TRBV29-1; d_call: .; j_call: TRBJ1-1; cdr3_nt: TGCAGCGTTGAATCGGGGGCCGCTGGTGAAGCTTTCTTT; cdr3_aa: CSVESGAAGEAFF
clone_size: .; v_call: TRBV5-1; d_call: .; j_call: TRBJ2-3; cdr3_nt: TGCGCCAGCAGCTTGGGCATCGAAATGGCAACAGATACGCAGTATTTT; cdr3_aa: CASSLGIEMATDTQYF
clone_size: few; v_call: TRBV6-2/TRBV6-3; d_call: .; j_call: TRBJ2-7; cdr3_nt: TGTGCCAGCAGTTACACCCAGCGATACGAGCAGTACTTC; cdr3_aa: CASSYTQRYEQYF
clone_size: few; v_call: TRBV2; d_call: .; j_call: TRBJ1-3; cdr3_nt: TGTGCCAGCAGTACCTCAGGGAGACGGCCCGAAAACTCTGGAAACACCATATATTTT; cdr3_aa: CASSTSGRRPENSGNTIYF
clone_size: .; v_call: TRBV5-6; d_call: .; j_call: TRBJ2-2; cdr3_nt: TGTGCCAGCAGCGTCCAACTAGATAACCCCGCCGGGGAGCTGTTTTTT; cdr3_aa: CASSVQLDNPAGELFF
clone_size: .; v_call: TRBV12-3/TRBV12-4; d_call: TRBD2; j_call: TRBJ2-3; cdr3_nt: TGTGCCAGCAGTTTAAGGGCTAGCGGGTATCGGGAAGATACGCAGTATTTT; cdr3_aa: CASSLRASGYREDTQYF
clone_size: .; v_call: TRBV7-2; d_call: TRBD2; j_call: TRBJ2-1; cdr3_nt: TGTGCCAGCAGCTTAGGACCTAGCGGGATCTACAATGAGCAGTTCTTC; cdr3_aa: CASSLGPSGIYNEQFF
clone_size: .; v_call: TRBV2; d_call: TRBD2; j_call: TRBJ2-1; cdr3_nt: TGTGCCAGCAGCACCCCCCCCTGGCTAGCGGGGAACAATGAGCAGTTCTTC; cdr3_aa: CASSTPPWLAGNNEQFF
clone_size: .; v_call: TRBV6-2/TRBV6-3; d_call: TRBD1; j_call: TRBJ2-1; cdr3_nt: TGTGCCAGCAGTTACTCAAGGGGGCGCCCGACCCTGGGTGAGCAGTTCTTC; cdr3_aa: CASSYSRGRPTLGEQFF
clone_size: .; v_call: TRBV7-6; d_call: .; j_call: TRBJ2-1; cdr3_nt: TGTGCCAGCAGCCCCCTGGTAAGCTCCTACAATGAGCAGTTCTTC; cdr3_aa: CASSPLVSSYNEQFF
clone_size: .; v_call: TRBV6-5; d_call: .; j_call: TRBJ1-5; cdr3_nt: TGTGCCAGCGCGAAGGGGGGGGGAGGCAATCAGCCCCAGCATTTT; cdr3_aa: CASAKGGGGNQPQHF
clone_size: .; v_call: TRBV7-2; d_call: TRBD1; j_call: TRBJ2-7; cdr3_nt: TGTGCCAGCAGCCGCACACAGGGGGCACCCTACGAGCAGTACTTC; cdr3_aa: CASSRTQGAPYEQYF
clone_size: .; v_call: TRBV24-1; d_call: .; j_call: TRBJ1-2; cdr3_nt: TGTGCCACCAGTGATTCGGGGTTTGGTGGCTACACCTTC; cdr3_aa: CATSDSGFGGYTF
clone_size: .; v_call: TRBV9; d_call: .; j_call: TRBJ2-7; cdr3_nt: TGTGCCAGCAGCGGAAACGCAAGGGAGCCCTACGAGCAGTACTTC; cdr3_aa: CASSGNAREPYEQYF
clone_size: few; v_call: TRBV7-2; d_call: .; j_call: TRBJ2-5; cdr3_nt: TGTGCCAGCAGCCTGGACGTGGACCAGTACTTC; cdr3_aa: CASSLDVDQYF
clone_size: few; v_call: TRBV7-2; d_call: .; j_call: TRBJ2-1; cdr3_nt: TGTGCCAGCAGCTTAGCTGCGAGTAATGAGCAGTTCTTC; cdr3_aa: CASSLAASNEQFF
clone_size: .; v_call: TRBV10-3; d_call: TRBD1; j_call: TRBJ1-2; cdr3_nt: TGTGCCATCCCCAGTGGGACAGGGGGCGTGGATGGCTACACCTTC; cdr3_aa: CAIPSGTGGVDGYTF
clone_size: .; v_call: TRBV11-2; d_call: .; j_call: TRBJ2-1; cdr3_nt: TGTGCCAGCAGCACCCAGACAGACTTTTACAATGAGCAGTTCTTC; cdr3_aa: CASSTQTDFYNEQFF
clone_size: few; v_call: TRBV12-3/TRBV12-4; d_call: .; j_call: TRBJ2-7; cdr3_nt: TGTGCCAGCAGCGGACTCAGAGCCTACGAGCAGTACTTC; cdr3_aa: CASSGLRAYEQYF
clone_size: many; v_call: TRBV7-2; d_call: .; j_call: TRBJ2-1; cdr3_nt: TGTGCCAGCAGCACTGGGACCTACAATGAGCAGTTCTTC; cdr3_aa: CASSTGTYNEQFF
clone_size: .; v_call: TRBV7-2; d_call: TRBD1; j_call: TRBJ2-1; cdr3_nt: TGTGCCAGCAGCCGGTGGCTGGGACAGAGCAACAACAAGCAGTTCTTC; cdr3_aa: CASSRWLGQSNNKQFF
clone_size: .; v_call: TRBV12-3/TRBV12-4; d_call: .; j_call: TRBJ2-3; cdr3_nt: TGTGCCAGCAGTTTGGGCCCCCTGACGGATACGCAGTATTTT; cdr3_aa: CASSLGPLTDTQYF
clone_size: .; v_call: TRBV27; d_call: .; j_call: TRBJ2-3; cdr3_nt: TGTGCCAGCAGCTTTCGGGCAGGGTGGGGCACAGATACGCAGTATTTT; cdr3_aa: CASSFRAGWGTDTQYF
clone_size: .; v_call: TRBV7-8; d_call: TRBD1; j_call: TRBJ2-3; cdr3_nt: TGTGCCAGCAGCCAAATGAACAGGGGGTCCCGGGATACGCAGTATTTT; cdr3_aa: CASSQMNRGSRDTQYF
clone_size: few; v_call: TRBV15; d_call: .; j_call: TRBJ2-1; cdr3_nt: TGTGCCACCAGCAGAGCTGGGACATTGTACAATGAGCAGTTCTTC; cdr3_aa: CATSRAGTLYNEQFF